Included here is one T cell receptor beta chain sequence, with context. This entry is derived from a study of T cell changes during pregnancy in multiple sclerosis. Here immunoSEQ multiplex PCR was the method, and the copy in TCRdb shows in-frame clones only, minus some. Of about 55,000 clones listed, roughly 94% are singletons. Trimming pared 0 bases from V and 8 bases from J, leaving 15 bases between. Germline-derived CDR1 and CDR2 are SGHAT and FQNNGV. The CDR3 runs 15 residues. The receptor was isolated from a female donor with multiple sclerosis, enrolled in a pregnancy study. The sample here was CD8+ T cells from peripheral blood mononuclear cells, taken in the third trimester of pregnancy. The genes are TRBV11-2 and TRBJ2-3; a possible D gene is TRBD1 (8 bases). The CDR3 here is CASSLEDREGGTQYF. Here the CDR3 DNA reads TGTGCCAGCAGCTTAGAGGACAGGGAGGGGGGTACGCAGTATTTT.